A single sample gave rise to the 22 T cell receptor beta chains below, sequenced in a study of identical twins. MiXCR, applied by TCRdb to the 5' RACE reads, yields one record per CDR3 protein. Of over 550,000 distinct CDR3 sequences listed, less than 9% are singletons. These sequences were also reported in another study, on yellow fever vaccine responses in identical twins.

Specimen: PBMCs. The receptors come from a woman between 18 and 29 years old in good health.

This sequence joins TRBV19 and TRBJ2-1; D tentatively reads TRBD1 or TRBD2 (5 bases each). This CDR3 region has 13 residues. The V and J ends lost 6 bases and 7 bases respectively, with 13 bases between them. In germline, CDR1 is LNHDA, CDR2 SQIVND (reference sequence). The CDR3 reads CASSIGGRNEQFF. In DNA form, the CDR3 reads TGTGCCAGTAGCATTGGGGGACGGAATGAGCAGTTCTTC. Variable domain in full (rest from reference TRBV19 and TRBJ2-1): DGGITQSPKYLFRKEGQNVTLSCEQNLNHDAMYWYRQDPGQGLRLIYYSQIVNDFQKGDIAEGYSVSREKKESFPLTVTSAQKNPTAFYLCASSIGGRNEQFFGPGTRLTVL.

This clonotype was counted many times. V usage is TRBV28 and J usage is TRBJ2-1, with a weak D call TRBD2 (6 bases). The germline V and J ends were trimmed by 4 bases and 0 bases, with 16 bases remaining between them. Germline lookup yields CDR1 MDHEN and CDR2 SYDVKM. The CDR3 contains 17 residues. The CDR3 DNA reads TGTGCCAGCAGTTCCCCGGGGTTGCGGGGCTCCTACAATGAGCAGTTCTTC. Translated: CASSSPGLRGSYNEQFF. Supplemented by reference TRBV28 and TRBJ2-1, the full variable domain reads DVKVTQSSRYLVKRTGEKVFLECVQDMDHENMFWYRQDPGLGLRLIYFSYDVKMKEKGDIPEGYSVSREKKERFSLILESASTNQTSMYLCASSSPGLRGSYNEQFFGPGTRLTVL.

This clonotype was picked up many times. The V and J genes are TRBV20-1 and TRBJ2-3; D is undetermined. Germline V CDR1 and CDR2: DFQATT, SNEGSKA (reference sequence). This CDR3 is 12 amino acids long. CDR3 nucleotide sequence: TGCAGCGCTGGAACTAGCACAGATACGCAGTATTTT. Translating gives CSAGTSTDTQYF.

The table lists this clonotype with many counts. Here the CDR3 reads CASSEWVYGYTF. Here the CDR3 DNA reads TGTGCCAGCAGTGAATGGGTTTATGGCTACACCTTC. The V gene is TRBV2, the J gene TRBJ1-2; D call uncertain. The CDR3 extends over 12 amino acids. V lost 2 bases and J lost 5, with 6 bases in between. Germline CDR1 SNHLY, CDR2 FYNNEI.

The V gene is TRBV28, the J gene TRBJ1-5; 9 bases align to TRBD1. The CDR3 has 13 amino acids. Trimming took 5 bases from V and 9 from J; bases not matched to a gene: 5. CDR1 and CDR2 from the germline V gene are MDHEN and SYDVKM. The CDR3 DNA follows: TGTGCCAGCAGTCCGGGACAGGGAGGGCCCCAGCATTTT. As protein: CASSPGQGGPQHF.

The chain couples TRBV11-2 to TRBJ2-1, with D perhaps matching TRBD1 (6 bases). Germline CDR1 SGHAT, CDR2 FQNNGV. This CDR3 region has 14 residues. The V end lost 3 bases, the J end lost 7 bases, and 13 bases lay between the germline ends. Written as DNA, the CDR3 is TGTGCCAGCAGCTTCGCTGGGGGCAGGAATGAGCAGTTCTTC. It is translated as CASSFAGGRNEQFF.

The V call is TRBV13, the J call TRBJ2-1; maybe TRBD2 (6 bases). CDR3 size: 15 residues. Germline V gives CDR1 PRHDT, CDR2 FYEKMQ (reference sequence). Trimming stripped 5 bases from V and 3 bases from J, with 14 bases between. CDR3 sequence: CASSRTIGVYNEQFF. The DNA for the CDR3 is TGTGCCAGCAGCCGGACTATTGGAGTCTACAATGAGCAGTTCTTC.

The rearrangement joins TRBV7-2 to TRBJ2-7; the D is unclear. V dropped 5 bases and J dropped 1 base, with 15 bases sitting between them. The germline gives CDR1 SGHTA, CDR2 FQGNSA. CDR3 length: 15 amino acids. This CDR3 is CASSPAPFQSYEQYV. In nucleotides, the CDR3 is TGTGCCAGCAGCCCAGCCCCTTTCCAATCCTACGAGCAGTACGTC.

This clonotype was detected only a few times. The chain has TRBV29-1 and TRBJ2-7; 7 bases agree with TRBD1. With 6 bases clipped from V and 6 bases from J, the junction kept 11 bases outside the gene matches. From germline, CDR1 is SQVTM and CDR2 ANQGSEA. The CDR3 sequence is 13 residues long. DNA for the CDR3: TGCAGCGTGCATACCGGGACAGCCTCCGAGCAGTACTTC. Its translation is CSVHTGTASEQYF.

This chain uses TRBV29-1 with TRBJ2-2; 9 bases line up with TRBD1. V dropped 7 bases and J dropped 7; count of bases not matched to a gene: 7. The CDR3 is made up of 13 amino acids. Looked up from germline, CDR1 is SQVTM and CDR2 is ANQGSEA. The CDR3 reads CSAGQGRNGELFF. The CDR3 bases are TGCAGCGCCGGACAGGGGCGTAACGGGGAGCTGTTTTTT.

J is TRBJ2-5 and V is TRBV3-1; 12 bases agree with TRBD2. Trimming removed 1 base from V and 1 base from J; junction bases left unmatched: 10. Germline loops: CDR1 LGHDT, CDR2 YNNKEL (reference sequence). This CDR3 is 19 amino acids long. CDR3 amino acids: CASSQGLTSGSWGQETQYF. The CDR3 region has the DNA TGTGCCAGCAGCCAAGGATTGACTAGCGGGAGTTGGGGCCAAGAGACCCAGTACTTC.

The chain employs TRBV5-1 and TRBJ2-1, with TRBD1 identical over 9 bases. The germline gives CDR1 SGHRS, CDR2 YFSETQ. The CDR3 length is 15 residues. Unmatched junction bases numbered 4, after V lost 0 bases and J lost 6 bases. Written as DNA, the CDR3 is TGCGCCAGCAGCTTGGACAGGGGGCCGGGCAATGAGCAGTTCTTC. Protein sequence: CASSLDRGPGNEQFF.

This clonotype was observed at least ten times. The chain is built from TRBV19 and TRBJ2-7, with D unresolved. V lost 7 bases to trimming and J lost 2 bases, with 12 bases between them. Germline CDR1 LNHDA, CDR2 SQIVND (reference sequence). The CDR3 is 13 residues long. In DNA, the CDR3 is TGTGCCAGTAAGGGTCCTGGGACCTACGAGCAGTACTTC. Amino acids: CASKGPGTYEQYF.

In this sample, this clonotype turned up many times. The V and J genes are TRBV29-1 and TRBJ2-1; tentative D call: TRBD2 (6 bases). Germline CDR1 and CDR2: SQVTM and ANQGSEA. CDR3 length: 13 residues. Deletions cut 5 bases from V and 4 bases from J, with 12 bases between. The CDR3 DNA reads as TGCAGCGTTCAGATAGCGGAATACAATGAGCAGTTCTTC. This gives the protein CSVQIAEYNEQFF.

This clonotype has a handful of counts. The chain joins TRBV7-8 to TRBJ2-7; 11 bases are a match to TRBD2. Germline CDR1 SGHVS, CDR2 FQNEAQ. The CDR3 totals 15 residues. V lost 5 bases, J lost 7 bases, and 10 bases stayed unmatched. CDR3 DNA: TGTGCCAGCAGCACTGTAGCGGGAGGGATGGGGGAGCAGTACTTC. This sequence encodes CASSTVAGGMGEQYF.

This clonotype has just a few counts. This chain joins TRBV12-5 and TRBJ2-5; possible D gene TRBD2, 5 bases. Germline CDR1 reads LGHNT; CDR2 reads FRNRAP. The CDR3 consists of 12 residues. The V gene lost 6 bases and the J gene lost 5 bases, with 10 bases spanning the gap. Here the CDR3 reads CASGSGGETQYF. In DNA, the CDR3 is TGTGCTAGTGGATCTGGCGGGGAGACCCAGTACTTC.

V usage is TRBV24-1 and J usage is TRBJ2-7; D call uncertain. CDR1 KGHDR and CDR2 SFDVKD come from the germline V gene. Between the trimmed V and J ends, which lost 0 bases and 0 bases, there was a span of 11 bases. CDR3 length: 16 amino acids. Written as DNA, the CDR3 is TGTGCCACCAGTGATTTGCGGGTGATTAGCTCCTACGAGCAGTACGTC. This translates into CATSDLRVISSYEQYV.

This chain connects TRBV3-1 to TRBJ2-1, with TRBD2 matching 10 bases. CDR1 LGHDT and CDR2 YNNKEL come from the germline V gene (reference sequence). Trimming took 4 bases from V and 4 from J; bases not matched to a gene: 4. The CDR3 consists of 15 residues. Here the CDR3 reads CASSPTSGKYNEQFF. The CDR3 nucleotides read TGTGCCAGCAGCCCCACTAGCGGGAAGTACAATGAGCAGTTCTTC.

This clonotype was detected many times. This chain connects TRBV5-6 to TRBJ2-3; 7 bases match TRBD1. The germline gives CDR1 SGHDT, CDR2 YYEEEE. V dropped 0 bases and J dropped 2; count of bases not matched to a gene: 6. This CDR3 comprises 16 residues. The CDR3 protein is CASSLARGLHTDTQYF. The CDR3 DNA is TGTGCCAGCAGCTTGGCCAGGGGGTTACACACAGATACGCAGTATTTT.

In this sample, this clonotype turned up a few times. V and J are TRBV2 and TRBJ2-1, with 10 bases matching TRBD1. This CDR3 has 13 residues. J gave up 9 bases and V 6 bases, and 5 bases lay outside the gene matches. Germline V CDR1 and CDR2: SNHLY, FYNNEI. CDR3 protein: CASRRQGASEQFF. CDR3 in DNA: TGTGCCAGCAGAAGACAGGGGGCTTCTGAGCAGTTCTTC.

V is TRBV29-1 and J is TRBJ1-1, with D possibly matching TRBD1 (5 bases). V was shortened by 0 bases and J by 7 bases, with 12 bases between the two germline ends. Germline CDR1 and CDR2: SQVTM and ANQGSEA. The CDR3 is 13 residues long. The CDR3 nucleotides read TGCAGCGTTGAAGAAGGTGGGGGATTTGAAGCTTTCTTT. It codes for CSVEEGGGFEAFF.

This clonotype has just a few counts. The J gene is TRBJ2-3, the V gene TRBV7-9, with D perhaps TRBD2 (5 bases). The CDR3 consists of 16 residues. Germline V gene lookup returns CDR1 SEHNR and CDR2 FQNEAQ (reference sequence). Trimming took off 1 base at V and 0 bases at J, with 11 bases between the two ends. DNA of the CDR3: TGTGCCAGCAGCTTAGGGACTTACGCTAGCACAGATACGCAGTATTTT. Residues: CASSLGTYASTDTQYF.